This entry concerns a single T cell receptor (beta chain). The CDR3 sequence is 17 residues long. CDR1 and CDR2 from the germline V gene are MGHRA and YSYEKL. V gave up 0 bases and J gave up 6 bases; unmatched junction bases: 8. The record originates from a study of technical replicates of blood from a handful of donors. The assay was immunoSEQ multiplex PCR, and TCRdb's table has in-frame clones only and misses some. The table shows 50,000 to 70,000 clones, with 86% occurring only once. Source material: PBMCs. V is TRBV4-1 and J is TRBJ2-1, with TRBD2 identical over 10 bases. This TCR was recovered from a human donor in good health. Some clones in this sample may be carry-over from other donors' samples. The CDR3 bases are TGCGCCAGCAGCCAAGATCCTAGCGGGAGTTTGTCCAATGAGCAGTTCTTC. Translating gives CASSQDPSGSLSNEQFF.